Each of the 2 T cell receptor beta chains below was sequenced from the same sample in a study of T-cell memory formation after mild COVID-19. From the 5' RACE reads, TCRdb called clonotypes with MiXCR, one entry per CDR3 protein. The sample includes 13,000 to 15,000 distinct CDR3 sequences, roughly a fifth of them seen just once. Sequenced: PBMCs or a T cell subset sorted from them (not recorded which). These receptor sequences come from a man aged 18 to 30 who had mild COVID-19 (a few samples of this study predate the infection). Cell type and time point are not known.

In its sample, this clonotype was seen many times. The rearrangement joins TRBV6-6 to TRBJ1-2; D unclear. Germline V lookup: CDR1 MNHNY, CDR2 SVGAGI (reference sequence). The CDR3 spans 15 residues. Trimming left V 0 bases short and J 8 bases short, with 16 bases between. The CDR3 DNA reads TGTGCCAGCAGTTACTCGACGGAGGACCCGCGGGGCTACACCTTC. Amino acid sequence: CASSYSTEDPRGYTF.

This clonotype was recorded many times. This sequence joins TRBV18 and TRBJ1-1; D is perhaps TRBD1 (5 bases). Germline V gives CDR1 KGHSH, CDR2 LQKENI. The V gene lost 3 bases and the J gene lost 3 bases, with 14 bases spanning the gap. The CDR3 has 15 residues. CDR3 DNA: TGTGCCAGCTCACCCAACCGGGACGCCGACACTGAAGCTTTCTTT. Its translation is CASSPNRDADTEAFF. Filled out from reference TRBV18 and TRBJ1-1, the complete variable domain reads NAGVMQNPRHLVRRRGQEARLRCSPMKGHSHVYWYRQLPEEGLKFMVYLQKENIIDESGMPKERFSAEFPKEGPSILRIQQVVRGDSAAYFCASSPNRDADTEAFFGQGTRLTVV.